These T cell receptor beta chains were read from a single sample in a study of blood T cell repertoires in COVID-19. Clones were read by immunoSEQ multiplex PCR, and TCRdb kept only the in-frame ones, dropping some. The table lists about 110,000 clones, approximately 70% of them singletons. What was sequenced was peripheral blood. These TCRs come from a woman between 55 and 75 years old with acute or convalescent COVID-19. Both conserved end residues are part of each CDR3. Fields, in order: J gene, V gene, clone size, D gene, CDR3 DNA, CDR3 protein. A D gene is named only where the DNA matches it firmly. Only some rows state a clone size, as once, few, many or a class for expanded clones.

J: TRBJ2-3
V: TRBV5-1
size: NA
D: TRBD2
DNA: TGCGCCAGCAGCTTGCTTAAGGAGCGGGGAACCACAGATACGCAGTATTTT
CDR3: CASSLLKERGTTDTQYF

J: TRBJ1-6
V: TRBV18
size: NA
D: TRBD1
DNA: TGTGCCAGCTCACCCCGAGCCGGACAGGGTGAATCACCCCTCCACTTT
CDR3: CASSPRAGQGESPLHF

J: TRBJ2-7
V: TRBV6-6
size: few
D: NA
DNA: TGTGCCAGCAGTCCGGCCGGAGGAGGCCGCCCCCCAAAATACGAGCAGTACTTC
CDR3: CASSPAGGGRPPKYEQYF

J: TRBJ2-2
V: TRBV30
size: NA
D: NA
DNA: TGTGCCTGGAACGGGCAGGGGACCCACACCGGGGAGCTGTTTTTT
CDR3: CAWNGQGTHTGELFF

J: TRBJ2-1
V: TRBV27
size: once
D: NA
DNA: TGTGCCAGCAGTTGGTTACAGGGAAACAATGAGCAGTTCTTC
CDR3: CASSWLQGNNEQFF

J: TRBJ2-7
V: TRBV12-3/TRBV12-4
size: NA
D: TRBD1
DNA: TGTGCCAGCAGCGAGACCCAGGGGGCGAAGAAGTACTTC
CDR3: CASSETQGAKKYF

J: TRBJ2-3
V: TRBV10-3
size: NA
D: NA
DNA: TGTGCCATCAGCAACACAGATACGCAGTATTTT
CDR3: CAISNTDTQYF

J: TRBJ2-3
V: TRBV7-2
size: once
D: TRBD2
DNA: TGTGCCAGCAGCTTGACGGCGGGGGGGCGGGATACGCAGTATTTT
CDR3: CASSLTAGGRDTQYF

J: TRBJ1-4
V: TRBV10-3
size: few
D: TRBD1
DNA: TGTGCCATCAGTGGGACAGGGGCCGATGAAAAACTGTTTTTT
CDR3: CAISGTGADEKLFF

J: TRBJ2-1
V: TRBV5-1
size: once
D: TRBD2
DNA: TGCGCCAGCAGCTTGGGTTCTAGCGGGGGTGTTGACAATGAGCAGTTCTTC
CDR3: CASSLGSSGGVDNEQFF